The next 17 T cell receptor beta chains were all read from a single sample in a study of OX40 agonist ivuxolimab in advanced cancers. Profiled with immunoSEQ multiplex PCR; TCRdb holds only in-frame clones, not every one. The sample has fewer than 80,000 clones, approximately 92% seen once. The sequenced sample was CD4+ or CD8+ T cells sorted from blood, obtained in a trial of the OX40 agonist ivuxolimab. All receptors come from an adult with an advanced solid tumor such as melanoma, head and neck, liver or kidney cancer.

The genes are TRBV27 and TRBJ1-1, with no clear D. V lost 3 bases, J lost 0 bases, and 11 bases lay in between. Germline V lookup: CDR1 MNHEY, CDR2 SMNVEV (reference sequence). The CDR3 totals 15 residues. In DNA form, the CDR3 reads TGTGCCAGCAGTTTGCGGATAACCTTGAACACTGAAGCTTTCTTT. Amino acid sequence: CASSLRITLNTEAFF.

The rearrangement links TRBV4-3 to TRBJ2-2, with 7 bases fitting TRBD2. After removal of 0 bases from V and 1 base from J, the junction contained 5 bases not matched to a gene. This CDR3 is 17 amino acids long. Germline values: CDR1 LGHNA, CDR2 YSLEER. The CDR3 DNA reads TGCGCCAGCAGCCAAGATTCGCCTAGCGGGAACACCGGGGAGCTGTTTTTT. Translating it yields CASSQDSPSGNTGELFF.

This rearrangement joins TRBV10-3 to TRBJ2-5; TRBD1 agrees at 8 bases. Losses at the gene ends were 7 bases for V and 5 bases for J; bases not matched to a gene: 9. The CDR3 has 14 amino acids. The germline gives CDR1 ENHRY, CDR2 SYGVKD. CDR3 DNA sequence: TGTGCCATCAAACAGACAGGGGCCGGGGAGACCCAGTACTTC. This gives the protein CAIKQTGAGETQYF.

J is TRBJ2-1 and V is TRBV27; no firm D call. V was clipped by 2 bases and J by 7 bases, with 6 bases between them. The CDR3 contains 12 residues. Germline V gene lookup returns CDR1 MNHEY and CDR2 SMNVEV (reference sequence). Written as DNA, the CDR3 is TGTGCCAGCAGTTTAACCAGTAATGAGCAGTTCTTC. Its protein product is CASSLTSNEQFF.

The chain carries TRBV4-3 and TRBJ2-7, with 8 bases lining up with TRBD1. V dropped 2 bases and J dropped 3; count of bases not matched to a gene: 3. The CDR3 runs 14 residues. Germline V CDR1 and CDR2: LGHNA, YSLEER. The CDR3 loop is CASSQSGTGYEQYF. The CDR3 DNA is TGCGCCAGCAGCCAATCCGGGACAGGCTACGAGCAGTACTTC.

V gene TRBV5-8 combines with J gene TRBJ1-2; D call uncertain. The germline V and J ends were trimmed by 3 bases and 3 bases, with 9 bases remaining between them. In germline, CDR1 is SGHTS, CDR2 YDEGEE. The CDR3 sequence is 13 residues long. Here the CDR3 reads CASSSGWDYGYTF. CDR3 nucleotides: TGTGCCAGCAGCTCTGGATGGGACTATGGCTACACCTTC. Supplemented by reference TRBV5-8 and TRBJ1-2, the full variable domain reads EAGVTQSPTHLIKTRGQQATLRCSPISGHTSVYWYQQALGLGLQFLLWYDEGEERNRGNFPPRFSGRQFPNYSSELNVNALELEDSALYLCASSSGWDYGYTFGSGTRLTVV.

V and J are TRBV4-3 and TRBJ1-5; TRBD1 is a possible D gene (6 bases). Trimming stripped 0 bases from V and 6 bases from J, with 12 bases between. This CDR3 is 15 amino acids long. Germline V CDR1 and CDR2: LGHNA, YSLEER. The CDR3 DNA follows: TGCGCCAGCAGCCAAGACGATACAGGGAGTCAGCCCCAGCATTTT. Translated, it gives CASSQDDTGSQPQHF.

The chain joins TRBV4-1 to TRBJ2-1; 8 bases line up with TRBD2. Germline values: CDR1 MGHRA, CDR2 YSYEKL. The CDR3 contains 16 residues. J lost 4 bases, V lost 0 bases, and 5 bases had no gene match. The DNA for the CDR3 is TGCGCCAGCAGCCAAGATAGACTAGCGTCTTACAATGAGCAGTTCTTC. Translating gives CASSQDRLASYNEQFF.

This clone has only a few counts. CDR3 nucleotides: TGTGCCATCAGTGATGGTCAGGGACAGCCTGAAGCTTTCTTT. Translation: CAISDGQGQPEAFF. This chain links TRBV10-3 with TRBJ1-1; TRBD1 aligns across 7 bases. Unmatched junction bases numbered 7, after V lost 3 bases and J lost 6 bases. Germline CDR1 reads ENHRY; CDR2 reads SYGVKD. The CDR3 sequence is 14 residues long.

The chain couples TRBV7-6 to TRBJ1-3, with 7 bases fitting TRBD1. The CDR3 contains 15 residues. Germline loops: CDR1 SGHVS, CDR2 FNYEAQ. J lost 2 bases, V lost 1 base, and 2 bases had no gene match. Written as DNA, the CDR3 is TGTGCCAGCAGCTTAGAGACAGGGCCTGGAAACACCATATATTTT. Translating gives CASSLETGPGNTIYF.

The CDR3 DNA reads TGTGCCAGCAGTGTAGGACAGGGGGCTGCCCTAGATACGCAGTATTTT. Translating it yields CASSVGQGAALDTQYF. The V and J genes are TRBV2 and TRBJ2-3; TRBD1 matches 11 bases. The germline CDR1 and CDR2 sequences are SNHLY and FYNNEI. The CDR3 extends over 16 amino acids. Trimming cost V 4 bases and J 5 bases; bases outside gene matches: 8.

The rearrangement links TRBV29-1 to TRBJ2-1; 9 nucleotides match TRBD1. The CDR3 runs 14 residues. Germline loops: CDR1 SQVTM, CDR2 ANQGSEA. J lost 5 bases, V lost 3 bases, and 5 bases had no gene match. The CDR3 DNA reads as TGCAGCGTTGAGGACAGGGGAGTGGACAATGAGCAGTTCTTC. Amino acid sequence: CSVEDRGVDNEQFF.

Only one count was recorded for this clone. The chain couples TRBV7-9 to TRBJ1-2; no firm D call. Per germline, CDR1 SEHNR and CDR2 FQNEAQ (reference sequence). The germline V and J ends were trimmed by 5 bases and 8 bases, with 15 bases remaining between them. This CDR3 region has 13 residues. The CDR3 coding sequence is TGTGCCAGCAGCCCCGGCGGCCAACTAGGCTACACCTTC. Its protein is CASSPGGQLGYTF. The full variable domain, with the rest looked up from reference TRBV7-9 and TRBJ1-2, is DTGVSQNPRHKITKRGQNVTFRCDPISEHNRLYWYRQTLGQGPEFLTYFQNEAQLEKSRLLSDRFSAERPKGSFSTLEIQRTEQGDSAMYLCASSPGGQLGYTFGSGTRLTVV.

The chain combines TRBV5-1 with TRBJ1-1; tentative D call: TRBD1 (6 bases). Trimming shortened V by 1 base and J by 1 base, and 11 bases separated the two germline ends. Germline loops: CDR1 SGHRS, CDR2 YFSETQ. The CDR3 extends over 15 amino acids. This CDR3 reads CASSLRGLGNTEAFF. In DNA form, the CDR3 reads TGCGCCAGCAGCTTGCGGGGGCTCGGGAACACTGAAGCTTTCTTT. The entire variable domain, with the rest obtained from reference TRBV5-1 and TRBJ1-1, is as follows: KAGVTQTPRYLIKTRGQQVTLSCSPISGHRSVSWYQQTPGQGLQFLFEYFSETQRNKGNFPGRFSGRQFSNSRSEMNVSTLELGDSALYLCASSLRGLGNTEAFFGQGTRLTVV.

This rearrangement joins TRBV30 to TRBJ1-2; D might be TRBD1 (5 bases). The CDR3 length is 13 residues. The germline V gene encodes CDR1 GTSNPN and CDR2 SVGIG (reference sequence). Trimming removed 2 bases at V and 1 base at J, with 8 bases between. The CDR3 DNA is TGTGCCTGGAGTTTGACAGTTAACTATGGCTACACCTTC. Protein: CAWSLTVNYGYTF.

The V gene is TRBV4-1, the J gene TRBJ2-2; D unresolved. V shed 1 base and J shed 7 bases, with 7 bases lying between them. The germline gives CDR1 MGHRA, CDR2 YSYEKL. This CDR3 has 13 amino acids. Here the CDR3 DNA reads TGCGCCAGCAGCCAAGTGGCTAGCGGGGAGCTGTTTTTT. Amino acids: CASSQVASGELFF.

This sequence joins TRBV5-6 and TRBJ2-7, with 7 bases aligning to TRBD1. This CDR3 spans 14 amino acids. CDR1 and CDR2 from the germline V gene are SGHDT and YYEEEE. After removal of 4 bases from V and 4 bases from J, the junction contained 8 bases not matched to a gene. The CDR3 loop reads CASSNTGDGYEQYF. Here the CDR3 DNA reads TGTGCCAGCAGCAACACAGGGGATGGGTACGAGCAGTACTTC.